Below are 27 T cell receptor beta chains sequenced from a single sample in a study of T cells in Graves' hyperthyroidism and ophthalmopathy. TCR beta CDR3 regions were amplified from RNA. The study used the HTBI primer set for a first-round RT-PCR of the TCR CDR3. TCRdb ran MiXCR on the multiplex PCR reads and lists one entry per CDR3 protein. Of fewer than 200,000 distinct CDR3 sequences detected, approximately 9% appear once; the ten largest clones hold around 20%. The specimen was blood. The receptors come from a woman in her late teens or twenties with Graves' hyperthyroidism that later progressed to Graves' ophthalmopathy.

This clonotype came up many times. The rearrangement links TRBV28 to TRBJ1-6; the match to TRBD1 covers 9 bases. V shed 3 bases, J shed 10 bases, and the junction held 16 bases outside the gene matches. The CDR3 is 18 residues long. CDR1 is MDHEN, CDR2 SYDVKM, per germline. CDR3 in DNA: TGTGCCAGCAGTTTGTCGGGAGAGATAGGACAGGGGTACTCACCCCTCCACTTT. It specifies CASSLSGEIGQGYSPLHF.

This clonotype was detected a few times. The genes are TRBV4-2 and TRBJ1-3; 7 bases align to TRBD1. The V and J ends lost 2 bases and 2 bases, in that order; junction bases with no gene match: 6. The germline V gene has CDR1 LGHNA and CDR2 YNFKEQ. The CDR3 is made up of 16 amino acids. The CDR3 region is CASSQTDRATGNTIYF. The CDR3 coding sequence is TGTGCCAGCAGCCAAACCGACAGGGCAACTGGAAACACCATATATTTT.

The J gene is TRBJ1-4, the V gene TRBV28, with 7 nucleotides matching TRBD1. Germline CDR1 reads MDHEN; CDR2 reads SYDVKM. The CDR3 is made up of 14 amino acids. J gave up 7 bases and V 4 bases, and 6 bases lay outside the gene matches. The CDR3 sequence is CASSSPGTVEKLFF. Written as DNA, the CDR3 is TGTGCCAGCAGTTCCCCCGGGACAGTTGAAAAACTGTTTTTT.

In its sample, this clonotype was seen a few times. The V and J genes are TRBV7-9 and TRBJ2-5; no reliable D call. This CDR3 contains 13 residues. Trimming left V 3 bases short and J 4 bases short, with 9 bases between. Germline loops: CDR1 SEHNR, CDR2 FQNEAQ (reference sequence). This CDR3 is CASSFWQAETQYF. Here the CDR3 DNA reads TGTGCCAGCAGCTTCTGGCAAGCAGAGACCCAGTACTTC.

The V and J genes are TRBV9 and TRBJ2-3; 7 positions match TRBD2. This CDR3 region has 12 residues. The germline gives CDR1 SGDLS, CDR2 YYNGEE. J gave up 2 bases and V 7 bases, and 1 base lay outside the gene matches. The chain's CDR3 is CASGTNTDTQYF. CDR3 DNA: TGTGCCAGCGGGACTAACACAGATACGCAGTATTTT.

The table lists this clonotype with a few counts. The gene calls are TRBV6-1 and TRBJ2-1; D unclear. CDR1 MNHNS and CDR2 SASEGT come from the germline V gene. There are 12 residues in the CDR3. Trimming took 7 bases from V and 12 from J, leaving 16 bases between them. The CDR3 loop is CASKGPTGVQFF. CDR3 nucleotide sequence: TGTGCCAGCAAAGGTCCAACTGGCGTGCAGTTCTTC.

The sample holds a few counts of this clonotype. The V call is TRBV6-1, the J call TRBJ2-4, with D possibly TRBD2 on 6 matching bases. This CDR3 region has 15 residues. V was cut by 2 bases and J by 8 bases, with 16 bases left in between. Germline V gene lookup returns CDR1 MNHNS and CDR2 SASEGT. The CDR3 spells CASSERLVGRDIQYF. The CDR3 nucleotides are TGTGCCAGCAGTGAAAGACTAGTGGGGCGGGACATTCAGTACTTC.

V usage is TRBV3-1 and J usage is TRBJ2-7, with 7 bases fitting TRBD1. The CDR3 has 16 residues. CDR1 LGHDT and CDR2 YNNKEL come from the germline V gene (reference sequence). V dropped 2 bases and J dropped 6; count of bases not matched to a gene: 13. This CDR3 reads CASSQKRGQNLGEQYF. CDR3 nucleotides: TGTGCCAGCAGCCAAAAAAGGGGACAGAACCTCGGCGAGCAGTACTTC.

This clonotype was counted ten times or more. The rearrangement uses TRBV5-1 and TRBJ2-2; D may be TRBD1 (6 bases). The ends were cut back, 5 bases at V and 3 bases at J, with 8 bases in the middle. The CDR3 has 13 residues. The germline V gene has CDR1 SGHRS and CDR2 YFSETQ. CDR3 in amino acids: CASRAGDTGELFF. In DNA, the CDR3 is TGCGCCAGCAGAGCAGGGGACACCGGGGAGCTGTTTTTT.

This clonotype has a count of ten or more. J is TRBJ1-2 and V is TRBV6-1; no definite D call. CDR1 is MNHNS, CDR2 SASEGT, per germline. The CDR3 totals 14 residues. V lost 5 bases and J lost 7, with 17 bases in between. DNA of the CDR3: TGTGCCAGCAGTTCCCAGGCGGGTTCTTCTGGCTACACCTTC. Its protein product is CASSSQAGSSGYTF.

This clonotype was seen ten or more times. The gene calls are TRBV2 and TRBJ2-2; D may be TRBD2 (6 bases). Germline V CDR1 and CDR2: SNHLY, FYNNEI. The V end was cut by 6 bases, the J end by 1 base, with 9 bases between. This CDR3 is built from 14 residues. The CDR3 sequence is CASSKTRNTGELFF. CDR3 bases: TGTGCCAGCAGCAAGACTAGGAACACCGGGGAGCTGTTTTTT. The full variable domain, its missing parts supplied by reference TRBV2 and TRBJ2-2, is EPEVTQTPSHQVTQMGQEVILRCVPISNHLYFYWYRQILGQKVEFLVSFYNNEISEKSEIFDDQFSVERPDGSNFTLKIRSTKLEDSAMYFCASSKTRNTGELFFGEGSRLTVL.

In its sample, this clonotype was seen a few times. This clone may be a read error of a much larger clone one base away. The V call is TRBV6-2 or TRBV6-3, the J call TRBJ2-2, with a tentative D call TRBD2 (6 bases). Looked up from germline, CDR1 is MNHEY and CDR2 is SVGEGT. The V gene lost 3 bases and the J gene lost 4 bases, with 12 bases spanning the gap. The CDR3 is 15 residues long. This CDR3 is CASSYRAGSTGELFF. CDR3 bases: TGTGCCAGCAGTTATCGGGCGGGGAGCACCGGGGAGCTGTTTTTT.

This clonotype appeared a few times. The CDR3 is CASSYRAKTNEKLFF. The CDR3 DNA is TGTGCCAGCAGCTATCGAGCTAAGACAAATGAAAAACTGTTTTTT. The V and J genes are TRBV9 and TRBJ1-4; the D is unclear. The V and J ends lost 4 bases and 5 bases respectively, with 15 bases between them. The CDR3 runs 15 residues. Germline assignment: CDR1 SGDLS and CDR2 YYNGEE.

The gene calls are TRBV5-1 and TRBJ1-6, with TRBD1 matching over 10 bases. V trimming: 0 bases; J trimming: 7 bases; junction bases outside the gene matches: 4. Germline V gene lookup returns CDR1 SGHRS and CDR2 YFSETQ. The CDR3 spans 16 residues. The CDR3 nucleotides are TGCGCCAGCAGCTTGGCCGGGACAGGGGTAAATTCACCCCTCCACTTT. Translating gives CASSLAGTGVNSPLHF.

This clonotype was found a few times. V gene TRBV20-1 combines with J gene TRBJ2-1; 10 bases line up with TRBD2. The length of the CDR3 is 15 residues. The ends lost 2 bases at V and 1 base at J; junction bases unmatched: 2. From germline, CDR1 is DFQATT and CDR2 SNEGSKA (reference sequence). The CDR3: CSARLAGVSYNEQFF. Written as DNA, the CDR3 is TGCAGTGCTAGACTAGCGGGAGTTTCCTACAATGAGCAGTTCTTC.

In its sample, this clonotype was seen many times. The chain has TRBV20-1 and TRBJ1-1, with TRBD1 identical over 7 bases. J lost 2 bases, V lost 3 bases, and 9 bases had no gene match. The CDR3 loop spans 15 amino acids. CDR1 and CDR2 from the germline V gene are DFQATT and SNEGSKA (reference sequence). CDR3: CSASLPTGPNTEAFF. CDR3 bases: TGCAGTGCTAGTTTACCGACAGGGCCTAACACTGAAGCTTTCTTT.

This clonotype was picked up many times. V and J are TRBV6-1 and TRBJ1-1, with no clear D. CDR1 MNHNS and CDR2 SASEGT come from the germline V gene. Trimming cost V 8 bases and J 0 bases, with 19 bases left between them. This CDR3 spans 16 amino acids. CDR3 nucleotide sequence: TGTGCCAGCCTTAAAGGAAGGAATTCCTTGAACACTGAAGCTTTCTTT. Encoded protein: CASLKGRNSLNTEAFF.

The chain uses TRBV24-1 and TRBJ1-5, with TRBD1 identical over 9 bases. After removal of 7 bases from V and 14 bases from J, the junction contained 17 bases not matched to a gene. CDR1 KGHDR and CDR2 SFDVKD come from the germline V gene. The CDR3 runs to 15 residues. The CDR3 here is CATRYFGTGRHNEHF. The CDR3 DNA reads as TGTGCCACCAGGTACTTCGGGACAGGGAGACACAATGAGCATTTT.

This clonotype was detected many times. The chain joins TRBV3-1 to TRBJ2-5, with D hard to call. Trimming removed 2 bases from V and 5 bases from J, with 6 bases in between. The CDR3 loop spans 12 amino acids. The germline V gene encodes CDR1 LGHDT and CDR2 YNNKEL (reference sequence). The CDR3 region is CASSQFGETQYF. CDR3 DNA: TGTGCCAGCAGCCAATTCGGGGAGACCCAGTACTTC.

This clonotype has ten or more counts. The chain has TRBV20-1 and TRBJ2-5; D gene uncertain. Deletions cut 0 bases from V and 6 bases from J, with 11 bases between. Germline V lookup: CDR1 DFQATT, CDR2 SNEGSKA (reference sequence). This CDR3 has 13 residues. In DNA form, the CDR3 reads TGCAGTGCTAGAGACGGCCGTTTTAAGACCCAGTACTTC. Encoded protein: CSARDGRFKTQYF.

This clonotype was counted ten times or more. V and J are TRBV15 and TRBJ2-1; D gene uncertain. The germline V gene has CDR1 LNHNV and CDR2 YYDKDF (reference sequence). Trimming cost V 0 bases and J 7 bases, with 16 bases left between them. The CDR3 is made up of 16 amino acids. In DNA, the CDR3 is TGTGCCACCAGCAGAGATGGAGATAGATCGAGGAATGAGCAGTTCTTC. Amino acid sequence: CATSRDGDRSRNEQFF.

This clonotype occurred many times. The chain's CDR3 is CATRLGVNTEAFF. CDR3 in DNA: TGTGCCACCCGATTGGGCGTGAACACTGAAGCTTTCTTT. This chain links TRBV3-1 with TRBJ1-1; D unresolved. The CDR3 covers 13 residues. Germline-derived CDR1 and CDR2 are LGHDT and YNNKEL (reference sequence). Trimming removed 10 bases from V and 0 bases from J, with 12 bases in between.

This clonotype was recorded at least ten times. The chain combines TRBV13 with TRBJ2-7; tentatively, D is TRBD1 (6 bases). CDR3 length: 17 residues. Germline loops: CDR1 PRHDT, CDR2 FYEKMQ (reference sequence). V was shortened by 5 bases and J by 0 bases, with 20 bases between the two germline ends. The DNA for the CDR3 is TGTGCCAGCAGCCCCCCGTGGGGGCGGCCTCCCTCCTACGAGCAGTACTTC. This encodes CASSPPWGRPPSYEQYF.

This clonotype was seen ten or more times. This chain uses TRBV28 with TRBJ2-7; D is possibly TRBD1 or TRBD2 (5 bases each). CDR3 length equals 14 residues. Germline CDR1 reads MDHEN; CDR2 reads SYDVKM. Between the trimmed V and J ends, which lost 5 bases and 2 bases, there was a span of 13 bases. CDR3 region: CASSLGTETYEQYF. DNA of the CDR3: TGTGCCAGCAGTCTCGGGACGGAGACCTACGAGCAGTACTTC. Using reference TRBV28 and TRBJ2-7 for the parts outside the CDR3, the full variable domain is DVKVTQSSRYLVKRTGEKVFLECVQDMDHENMFWYRQDPGLGLRLIYFSYDVKMKEKGDIPEGYSVSREKKERFSLILESASTNQTSMYLCASSLGTETYEQYFGPGTRLTVT.

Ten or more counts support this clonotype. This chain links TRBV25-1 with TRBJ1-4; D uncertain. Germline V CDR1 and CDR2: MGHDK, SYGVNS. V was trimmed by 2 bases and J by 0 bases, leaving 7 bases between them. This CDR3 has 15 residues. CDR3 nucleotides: TGTGCCAGCAGTGAAATCAGTGCAACTAATGAAAAACTGTTTTTT. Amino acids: CASSEISATNEKLFF.

In nucleotides, the CDR3 is TGCGCCAGCAGCACCCGACAGAGTTCCTATAATTCACCCCTCCACTTT. Its protein is CASSTRQSSYNSPLHF. The chain joins TRBV5-1 to TRBJ1-6; tentative D call: TRBD1 (5 bases). Germline V lookup: CDR1 SGHRS, CDR2 YFSETQ. The CDR3 spans 16 residues. The V gene lost 4 bases and the J gene lost 1 base, with 12 bases spanning the gap.

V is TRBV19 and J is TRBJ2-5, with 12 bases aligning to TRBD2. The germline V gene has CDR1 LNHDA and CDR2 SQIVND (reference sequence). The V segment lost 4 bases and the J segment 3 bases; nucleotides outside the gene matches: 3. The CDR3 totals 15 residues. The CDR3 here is CASSRTSGVKETQYF. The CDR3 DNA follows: TGTGCCAGTAGTAGGACTAGCGGGGTTAAAGAGACCCAGTACTTC.